This TCR beta chain appears in the sequencing data of a study of blood T cell repertoires in COVID-19. Repertoires were generated with immunoSEQ multiplex PCR, while TCRdb's copy carries only in-frame clones and drops some. The data show 220,000 or so clones, with 80% to 85% seen just once and roughly 3% held by the top ten. Germline V lookup: CDR1 SGHDT, CDR2 YYEEEE. The CDR3 loop spans 17 amino acids. Trimming cost V 3 bases and J 1 base; bases outside gene matches: 5. The source is a woman aged 30 to 39 who had recovered from COVID-19. The material sequenced was peripheral blood. This rearrangement joins TRBV5-6 to TRBJ2-1; TRBD1 agrees at 12 bases. The CDR3 coding sequence is TGTGCCAGCAGCTATGGGACAGGGGGCCGTTCCTACAATGAGCAGTTCTTC. Translating gives CASSYGTGGRSYNEQFF.